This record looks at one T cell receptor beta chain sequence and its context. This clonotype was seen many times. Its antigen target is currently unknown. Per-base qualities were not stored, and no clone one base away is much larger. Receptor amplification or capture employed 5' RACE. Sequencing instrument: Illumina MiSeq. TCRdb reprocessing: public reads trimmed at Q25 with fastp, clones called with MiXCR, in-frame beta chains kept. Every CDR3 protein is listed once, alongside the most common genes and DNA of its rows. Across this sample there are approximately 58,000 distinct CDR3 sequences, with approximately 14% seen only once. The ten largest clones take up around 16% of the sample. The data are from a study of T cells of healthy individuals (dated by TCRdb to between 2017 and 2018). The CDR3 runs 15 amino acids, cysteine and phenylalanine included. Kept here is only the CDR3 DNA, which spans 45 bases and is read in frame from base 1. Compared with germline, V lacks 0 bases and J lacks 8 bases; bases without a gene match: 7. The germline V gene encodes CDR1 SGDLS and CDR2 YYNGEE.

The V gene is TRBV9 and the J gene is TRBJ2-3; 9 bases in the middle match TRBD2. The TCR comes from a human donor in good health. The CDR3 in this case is CASSVGGGGASTQYF. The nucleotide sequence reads TGTGCCAGCAGCGTAGGGGGCGGGGGGGCCTCTACGCAGTATTTT.